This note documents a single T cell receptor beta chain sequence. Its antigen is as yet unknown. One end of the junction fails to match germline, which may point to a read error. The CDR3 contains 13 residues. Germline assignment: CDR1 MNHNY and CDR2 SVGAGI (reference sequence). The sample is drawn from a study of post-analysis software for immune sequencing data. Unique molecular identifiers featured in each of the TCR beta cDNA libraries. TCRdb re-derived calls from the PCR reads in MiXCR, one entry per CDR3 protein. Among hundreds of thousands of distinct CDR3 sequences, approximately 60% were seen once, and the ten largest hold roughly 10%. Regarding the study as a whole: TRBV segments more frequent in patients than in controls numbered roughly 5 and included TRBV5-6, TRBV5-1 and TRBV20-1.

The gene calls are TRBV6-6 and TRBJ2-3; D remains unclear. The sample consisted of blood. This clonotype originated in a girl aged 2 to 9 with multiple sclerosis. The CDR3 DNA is TGTGCCAGCAGTTATGTTGGCACAGATACGCGGTATTTT. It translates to CASSYVGTDTRYF.